This T cell receptor (beta chain) emerged from a study of T cells in Graves' hyperthyroidism and ophthalmopathy. No progression to ophthalmopathy during 18 months of follow-up defined stable disease. Patients were aged 18 to 65, had disease duration under 2 months, and had newly diagnosed hyperthyroidism. Lactation, pregnancy, other autoimmune disease or uncontrolled infection excluded patients. Each diagnosis was grounded in clinical symptoms, serum thyroxine and TRAb, thyroid ultrasound, and orbital computed tomography. Template material for amplifying TCR beta CDR3 regions consisted of RNA transcripts. When the TCR CDR3 underwent first-round RT-PCR, the HTBI primer set was used. TCRdb re-analysed the multiplex PCR reads in MiXCR, keeping a single row per CDR3 protein. The table includes 350,000 or so distinct CDR3 sequences, around a sixth detected once. The CDR3 loop spans 14 amino acids. V lost 0 bases and J 0 bases, leaving 8 bases between the germline ends. CDR1 and CDR2 (germline): DFQATT, SNEGSKA (reference sequence).

The clonotype was recovered from a woman aged 50 to 65 with Graves' hyperthyroidism. The chain combines TRBV20-1 with TRBJ2-5; D gene uncertain. The sequencing sample was made of blood. CDR3 coding DNA: TGCAGTGCTAGAGACCGGCAGTACCAAGAGACCCAGTACTTC. This sequence encodes CSARDRQYQETQYF.